This TCR beta chain came from a study of T-cell memory formation after mild COVID-19. The study, taken as a whole, reports: Second-wave clones with a day 37 peak had unconfirmed SARS-CoV-2 specificity. Those CD4+ clones that contracted were mainly in CM and EM (CD8+ ones in EMRA). While clones contracting from day 15 to 85 were balanced between CD4 and CD8, later expanders leaned CD4+.

Notes on this clonotype: The antigen remains undetermined.

The authors produced TCR alpha and TCR beta cDNA libraries with sample barcodes and UMIs by 5'RACE using constant-segment primers. A single record per CDR3 protein comes from TCRdb applying MiXCR to the 5' RACE reads. The data hold some 210,000 distinct CDR3 sequences, with around 20% observed a single time. V lost 1 base and J lost 5, with 12 bases in between. The CDR3 loop spans 14 amino acids. Germline V gene lookup returns CDR1 SGHNT and CDR2 YYREEE (reference sequence). The sample consisted of PBMCs or a T cell subset sorted from them (not recorded which). This TCR came from an adult woman who had mild COVID-19 (a few samples of this study predate the infection). Cell type and time point are not known. This sequence joins TRBV5-4 and TRBJ1-2, with D perhaps matching TRBD1 (6 bases). The CDR3 nucleotides read TGTGCCAGCAGCTTGAGGACAGTCCTTTATGGCTACACCTTC. Its translation: CASSLRTVLYGYTF.